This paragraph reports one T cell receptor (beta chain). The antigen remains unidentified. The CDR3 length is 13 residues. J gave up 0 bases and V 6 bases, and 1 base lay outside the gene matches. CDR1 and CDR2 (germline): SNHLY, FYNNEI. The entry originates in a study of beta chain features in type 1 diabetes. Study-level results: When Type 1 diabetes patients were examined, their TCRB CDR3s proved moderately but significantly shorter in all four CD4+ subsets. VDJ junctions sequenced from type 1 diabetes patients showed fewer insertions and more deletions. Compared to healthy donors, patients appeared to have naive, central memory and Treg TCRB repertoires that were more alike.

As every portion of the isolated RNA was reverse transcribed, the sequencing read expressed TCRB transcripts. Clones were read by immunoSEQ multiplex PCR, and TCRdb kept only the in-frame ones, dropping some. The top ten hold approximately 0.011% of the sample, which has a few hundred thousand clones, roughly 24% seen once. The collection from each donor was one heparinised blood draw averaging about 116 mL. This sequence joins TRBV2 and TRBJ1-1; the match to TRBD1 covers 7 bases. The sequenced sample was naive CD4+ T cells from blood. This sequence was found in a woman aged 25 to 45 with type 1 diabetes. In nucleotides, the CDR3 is TGTGCCAGCAGGGGACAGTTGAACACTGAAGCTTTCTTT. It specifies CASRGQLNTEAFF.